The next 11 T cell receptor beta chains were all read from a single sample in a study of vaccination effects on CD4 cells after COVID-19. TCRdb's table, derived via immunoSEQ multiplex PCR, lists solely in-frame clones and lacks some. This table holds fewer than 35,000 clones, about 67% found once. Their antigens are not known. When less than 13 days of culture had elapsed, CD4+ T cells were isolated. The participants, recipients of two vaccine doses, got either BNT162b2 or mRNA-1273. The sample here was CD4+ T cells from PBMCs cultured without peptide, taken after COVID-19 vaccination. All receptors derive from a human donor who received a COVID-19 vaccine.

The chain employs TRBV18 and TRBJ2-1; D uncertain. The CDR3 contains 13 residues. V gave up 3 bases and J gave up 6 bases, with 9 bases separating them. Germline V lookup: CDR1 KGHSH, CDR2 LQKENI. CDR3 residues: CASSPVMGNEQFF. In DNA form, the CDR3 reads TGTGCCAGCTCACCGGTAATGGGCAATGAGCAGTTCTTC.

This clone was observed a few times. The V and J genes are TRBV4-1 and TRBJ1-2; D possibly corresponds to TRBD1 (5 bases). The CDR3 runs 15 residues. Between the trimmed V and J ends, which lost 0 bases and 5 bases, there was a span of 13 bases. Germline CDR1 is MGHRA and CDR2 is YSYEKL. The chain's CDR3 is CASSQDLRGKYGYTF. The CDR3 DNA reads as TGCGCCAGCAGCCAAGATCTCCGGGGGAAGTATGGCTACACCTTC.

The rearrangement uses TRBV19 and TRBJ1-1; D remains ambiguous. The V end lost 3 bases, the J end lost 1 base, and 6 bases lay between the germline ends. Per the germline V gene, CDR1 is LNHDA and CDR2 is SQIVND (reference sequence). The CDR3 consists of 13 residues. The CDR3 bases are TGTGCCAGTAGTATGGGCGGGAACACTGAAGCTTTCTTT. Its translation: CASSMGGNTEAFF.

This clone came up a few times. The J gene is TRBJ1-1, the V gene TRBV3-1 (or the pseudogene TRBV3-2), with unresolved D. The V gene lost 3 bases and the J gene lost 0 bases, with 11 bases spanning the gap. CDR3 length equals 15 residues. Germline V gene sequence: CDR1 LGHDT, CDR2 YNNKEL (reference sequence). The CDR3 DNA is TGTGCCAGCAGCCACCTGGGCGAGATGAACACTGAAGCTTTCTTT. Protein: CASSHLGEMNTEAFF.

The chain combines TRBV20-1 with TRBJ1-1, with D unresolved. CDR3 length: 11 amino acids. V was pared by 1 base and J by 6 bases, with 6 bases between. CDR1 and CDR2 from the germline V gene are DFQATT and SNEGSKA (reference sequence). The CDR3 sequence is CSARAVPEAFF. CDR3 bases: TGCAGTGCTAGAGCTGTGCCTGAAGCTTTCTTT.

This clone has just one count. This chain joins TRBV27 and TRBJ2-7; TRBD1 might be the D (6 bases). The ends were cut back, 5 bases at V and 3 bases at J, with 11 bases in the middle. Germline CDR1 MNHEY, CDR2 SMNVEV (reference sequence). This CDR3 contains 13 residues. The DNA for the CDR3 is TGTGCCAGCAGTCCGGTACAGGGCTACGAGCAGTACTTC. Its translation is CASSPVQGYEQYF.

The chain employs TRBV6-5 and TRBJ1-1; TRBD1 is a possible D gene (6 bases). Germline V gene lookup returns CDR1 MNHEY and CDR2 SVGAGI. The CDR3 has 16 residues. V lost 2 bases and J 1 base, leaving 14 bases between the germline ends. The CDR3 DNA follows: TGTGCCAGCAGTTACCTTAGGGGCAGGGGGAACACTGAAGCTTTCTTT. Amino acid sequence: CASSYLRGRGNTEAFF.

This chain uses TRBV9 with TRBJ1-1; D is unresolved. This CDR3 comprises 12 residues. V lost 3 bases and J 2 bases, leaving 5 bases between the germline ends. In germline, CDR1 is SGDLS, CDR2 YYNGEE. CDR3 sequence (DNA): TGTGCCAGCAGCGCACAAAACACTGAAGCTTTCTTT. It specifies CASSAQNTEAFF.

The rearrangement joins TRBV12-3 or TRBV12-4 to TRBJ2-1; D is uncertain. The CDR3 spans 13 residues. V lost 4 bases, J lost 2 bases, and 6 bases lay in between. CDR3 region: CASSSPPYNEQFF. The DNA for the CDR3 is TGTGCCAGCAGTTCCCCCCCCTACAATGAGCAGTTCTTC.

This clone was counted once. The gene calls are TRBV10-3 and TRBJ1-6; a weak D match, TRBD1 (6 bases). V lost 3 bases and J lost 7, with 10 bases in between. The CDR3 loop spans 14 amino acids. The germline CDR1 and CDR2 sequences are ENHRY and SYGVKD. CDR3 amino acids: CAISEGRGNSPLHF. In DNA, the CDR3 is TGTGCCATCAGTGAAGGAAGGGGGAATTCACCCCTCCACTTT.

The J gene is TRBJ2-1, the V gene TRBV18; 9 positions agree with TRBD1. The ends lost 3 bases at V and 4 bases at J; junction bases unmatched: 4. The CDR3 covers 15 residues. The V gene's germline CDR1 is KGHSH and CDR2 LQKENI. The CDR3: CASSPPGQGYNEQFF. The CDR3 DNA reads as TGTGCCAGCTCACCTCCGGGACAGGGTTACAATGAGCAGTTCTTC.